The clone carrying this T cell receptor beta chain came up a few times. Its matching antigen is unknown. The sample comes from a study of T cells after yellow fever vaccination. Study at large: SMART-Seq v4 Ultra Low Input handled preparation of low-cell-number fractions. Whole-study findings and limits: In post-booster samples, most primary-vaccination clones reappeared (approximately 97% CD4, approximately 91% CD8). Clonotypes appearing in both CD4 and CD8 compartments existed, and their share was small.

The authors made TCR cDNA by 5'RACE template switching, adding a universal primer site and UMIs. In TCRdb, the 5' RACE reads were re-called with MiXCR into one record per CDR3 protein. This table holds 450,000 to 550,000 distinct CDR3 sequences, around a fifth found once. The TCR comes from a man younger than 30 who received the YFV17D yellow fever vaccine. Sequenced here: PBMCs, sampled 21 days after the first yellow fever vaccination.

This CDR3 reads CASSRSAGGWETQYF. DNA of the CDR3: TGTGCCAGCAGCCGATCAGCGGGGGGCTGGGAGACCCAGTACTTC. The chain carries TRBV4-2 and TRBJ2-5, with 9 bases lining up with TRBD2. The germline gives CDR1 LGHNA, CDR2 YNFKEQ. V lost 4 bases, J lost 5 bases, and 8 bases stayed unmatched. This CDR3 is 15 amino acids long.